The next 30 T cell receptor beta chains were all read from a single sample in a study of blood T cell repertoires in COVID-19. Only in-frame clones appear in the TCRdb table, and some are missing; sequencing was by immunoSEQ multiplex PCR. The profile shows roughly 230,000 clones, 84% of them singletons. The specimen was peripheral blood. These receptors came from a man in his fifties with active or convalescent COVID-19.

This clone has only one observation. In the same sample, other DNA sequences code for this CDR3. The chain carries TRBV7-3 and TRBJ1-1, with 7 bases fitting TRBD1. The CDR3 runs to 14 residues. Germline loops: CDR1 SGHTA, CDR2 FQGTGA. The J segment lost 4 bases and the V segment lost 3 bases, leaving 5 bases of the junction unmatched. The CDR3 DNA reads as TGTGCCAGCAGCTTGACAGGGAAGGGCACTGAAGCTTTCTTT. Residues: CASSLTGKGTEAFF.

This sequence joins TRBV7-2 and TRBJ1-3, with 10 bases that match TRBD1. V gave up 4 bases and J gave up 0 bases; unmatched junction bases: 9. The length of the CDR3 is 18 residues. Germline CDR1 reads SGHTA; CDR2 reads FQGNSA. The CDR3 loop is CASSSLPGQGISGNTIYF. Here the CDR3 DNA reads TGTGCCAGCAGCTCTCTACCGGGACAGGGGATCTCTGGAAACACCATATATTTT.

The rearrangement joins TRBV5-1 to TRBJ2-2; D ambiguous. The germline V and J ends were trimmed by 0 bases and 7 bases, with 7 bases remaining between them. The CDR3 has 13 residues. Per the germline V gene, CDR1 is SGHRS and CDR2 is YFSETQ. CDR3 residues: CASSLAGHGELFF. The CDR3, as DNA: TGCGCCAGCAGCTTGGCCGGTCACGGGGAGCTGTTTTTT. The variable domain in full, completed from reference TRBV5-1 and TRBJ2-2, reads KAGVTQTPRYLIKTRGQQVTLSCSPISGHRSVSWYQQTPGQGLQFLFEYFSETQRNKGNFPGRFSGRQFSNSRSEMNVSTLELGDSALYLCASSLAGHGELFFGEGSRLTVL.

V and J are TRBV13 and TRBJ1-2, with TRBD1 identical over 7 bases. CDR1 is PRHDT and CDR2 is FYEKMQ in the germline V gene (reference sequence). With V trimmed by 8 bases and J by 5 bases, 14 bases remained unmatched. The CDR3 has 15 amino acids. Here the CDR3 reads CASGTSAEQGYGYTF. The CDR3 DNA reads as TGTGCCAGCGGAACCTCGGCGGAACAGGGGTATGGCTACACCTTC.

This clone is a singleton in its sample. This chain connects TRBV4-2 to TRBJ2-1; D not certain. V was trimmed by 4 bases and J by 6 bases, leaving 10 bases between them. CDR3 size: 13 residues. Germline V gene sequence: CDR1 LGHNA, CDR2 YNFKEQ. The CDR3 sequence: CASSPISSNEQFF. The CDR3 DNA reads TGTGCCAGCAGCCCCATTTCTAGCAATGAGCAGTTCTTC.

This chain joins TRBV21-1 and TRBJ1-5. TRBV21-1 is tagged as a pseudogene. The CDR3 covers 10 residues. The CDR3 coding sequence is TGTGCCAGCCGCGGGGGGCCCCAGCATTTT. This gives the protein CASRGGPQHF.

This clone was seen once. The rearrangement links TRBV2 to TRBJ1-2; 8 bases line up with TRBD1. The germline V gene has CDR1 SNHLY and CDR2 FYNNEI. The CDR3 is 12 amino acids. J was trimmed by 3 bases and V by 7 bases; bases with no gene match: 1. CDR3 residues: CASTQGDYGYTF. The DNA for the CDR3 is TGTGCCAGCACACAGGGGGACTATGGCTACACCTTC.

The chain joins TRBV30 to TRBJ1-2; D gene ambiguous. Trimming took 1 base from V and 8 from J, leaving 11 bases between them. The V gene's germline CDR1 is GTSNPN and CDR2 SVGIG (reference sequence). The CDR3 extends over 12 amino acids. The CDR3, as DNA: TGTGCCTGGAGTGAGACTGTCGGGGGCTACACCTTC. Translating it yields CAWSETVGGYTF.

The chain is built from TRBV28 and TRBJ2-7, with D unclear. V gave up 4 bases and J gave up 6 bases, with 10 bases separating them. The germline V gene encodes CDR1 MDHEN and CDR2 SYDVKM. The CDR3 runs 12 residues. The CDR3 region is CASSSTTREQYF. CDR3 bases: TGTGCCAGCAGTTCGACGACACGCGAGCAGTACTTC. The full variable domain, with the rest looked up from reference TRBV28 and TRBJ2-7, is DVKVTQSSRYLVKRTGEKVFLECVQDMDHENMFWYRQDPGLGLRLIYFSYDVKMKEKGDIPEGYSVSREKKERFSLILESASTNQTSMYLCASSSTTREQYFGPGTRLTVT.

The chain employs TRBV5-4 and TRBJ1-1; the D is unclear. The CDR3 spans 15 residues. V was trimmed by 0 bases and J by 0 bases, leaving 9 bases between them. Germline V gene data show CDR1 as SGHNT and CDR2 as YYREEE (reference sequence). The CDR3 DNA sequence: TGTGCCAGCAGCTTGGAGGGAGCCTTGAACACTGAAGCTTTCTTT. It codes for CASSLEGALNTEAFF.

Here the CDR3 reads CASSEALRGGEQYF. CDR3 bases: TGTGCCAGCAGTGAAGCGCTTCGGGGTGGCGAGCAGTACTTC. This chain joins TRBV2 and TRBJ2-7; D might be TRBD2 (5 bases). From germline, CDR1 is SNHLY and CDR2 FYNNEI. This CDR3 has 14 residues. Trimming removed 0 bases from V and 6 bases from J, with 12 bases in between.

This chain uses TRBV15 with TRBJ1-1; TRBD1 is a possible D gene (6 bases). The germline V gene has CDR1 LNHNV and CDR2 YYDKDF (reference sequence). The germline V and J ends were trimmed by 7 bases and 0 bases, with 12 bases remaining between them. The CDR3 loop spans 14 amino acids. CDR3 loop: CATTYRELNTEAFF. The CDR3 region has the DNA TGTGCCACCACCTACAGGGAATTGAACACTGAAGCTTTCTTT.

As concerns this clone: The sample contains more than one DNA sequence encoding this CDR3. The chain is built from TRBV11-1 and TRBJ1-1, with 8 nucleotides matching TRBD1. CDR3 length: 14 residues. In germline, CDR1 is SGHAT, CDR2 FQDESV (reference sequence). Unmatched junction bases numbered 3, after V lost 5 bases and J lost 1 base. CDR3 residues: CASSRDRGNTEAFF. The CDR3 DNA follows: TGTGCCAGCAGCCGCGACAGGGGGAACACTGAAGCTTTCTTT.

The chain couples TRBV7-9 to TRBJ1-2, with unresolved D. Trimming removed 1 base from V and 1 base from J, with 7 bases in between. Germline-derived CDR1 and CDR2 are SEHNR and FQNEAQ (reference sequence). CDR3 length: 14 residues. CDR3 residues: CASSLDPGNYGYTF. The CDR3 DNA follows: TGTGCCAGCAGCTTAGACCCGGGTAACTATGGCTACACCTTC.

Ten or more counts support this clone. This chain uses TRBV7-8 with TRBJ1-3; TRBD1 is a possible D gene (5 bases). The CDR3 loop spans 16 amino acids. V shed 5 bases and J shed 3 bases, with 17 bases lying between them. Germline V CDR1 and CDR2: SGHVS, FQNEAQ. The CDR3 loop is CASSHRTGNIGNTIYF. In DNA, the CDR3 is TGTGCCAGCAGCCACCGAACAGGAAATATTGGAAACACCATATATTTT.

This clone was found once. This chain uses TRBV5-1 with TRBJ2-5; TRBD2 agrees at 8 bases. There are 15 residues in the CDR3. The V gene end was trimmed by 4 bases and the J gene end by 5 bases; junction bases not matched to a gene: 10. Germline V gives CDR1 SGHRS, CDR2 YFSETQ. The CDR3 loop reads CASSPASGGGETQYF. DNA of the CDR3: TGCGCCAGCAGCCCGGCCAGCGGGGGCGGGGAGACCCAGTACTTC.

The chain joins TRBV5-6 to TRBJ1-1, with a tentative D call TRBD1 (6 bases). The CDR3 is 14 amino acids. Per germline, CDR1 SGHDT and CDR2 YYEEEE. V was clipped by 1 base and J by 4 bases, with 11 bases between them. The CDR3 DNA sequence: TGTGCCAGCAGCTTGCCAGGGGAGGGCACTGAAGCTTTCTTT. It yields the protein CASSLPGEGTEAFF.

V and J are TRBV4-3 and TRBJ1-1, with 7 nucleotides matching TRBD1. V lost 0 bases, J lost 5 bases, and 9 bases stayed unmatched. In germline, CDR1 is LGHNA, CDR2 YSLEER. The CDR3 is 16 residues long. The CDR3 DNA is TGCGCCAGCAGCCAAGAGGGCAGGGGGTGGCAGACTGAAGCTTTCTTT. It codes for CASSQEGRGWQTEAFF.

V gene TRBV7-2 combines with J gene TRBJ1-2; 7 positions match TRBD1. Germline CDR1 is SGHTA and CDR2 is FQGNSA. J was trimmed by 3 bases and V by 5 bases; bases with no gene match: 6. The CDR3 spans 14 residues. The CDR3 region has the DNA TGTGCCAGCAGCACTCCAGGGGGGTACTATGGCTACACCTTC. Translating gives CASSTPGGYYGYTF.

V and J are TRBV30 and TRBJ1-2; a weak D match, TRBD1 (6 bases). Trimming shortened V by 2 bases and J by 3 bases, and 10 bases separated the two germline ends. The length of the CDR3 is 13 residues. Germline assignment: CDR1 GTSNPN and CDR2 SVGIG (reference sequence). The CDR3 DNA reads TGTGCCTGGAGTAAGGGGGAAGACTATGGCTACACCTTC. Its protein is CAWSKGEDYGYTF.

This chain links TRBV20-1 with TRBJ2-7; TRBD2 matches at 7 bases. The CDR3 contains 12 residues. Germline V gene lookup returns CDR1 DFQATT and CDR2 SNEGSKA (reference sequence). The J segment lost 7 bases and the V segment lost 3 bases, leaving 6 bases of the junction unmatched. The CDR3 loop is CSASRRDYEQYF. CDR3 nucleotides: TGCAGTGCTAGTCGCAGGGACTATGAGCAGTACTTC.

The gene calls are TRBV27 and TRBJ2-3, with 11 bases fitting TRBD2. Germline V CDR1 and CDR2: MNHEY, SMNVEV (reference sequence). The CDR3 sequence is 15 residues long. V lost 5 bases, J lost 9 bases, and 10 bases stayed unmatched. CDR3 in amino acids: CASSLTSGVPRTQYF. The CDR3, as DNA: TGTGCCAGCAGTCTGACTAGCGGGGTACCGAGGACGCAGTATTTT.

The V and J genes are TRBV5-6 and TRBJ2-5; 13 bases map to TRBD2. Germline lookup yields CDR1 SGHDT and CDR2 YYEEEE. The CDR3 contains 17 residues. Germline trimming cut 3 bases from V and 4 bases from J; bases unmatched to any gene: 9. The CDR3 bases are TGTGCCAGCAGCTCAGGACTAGCGGGGGCAAACCTAGAGACCCAGTACTTC. Translation: CASSSGLAGANLETQYF.

This clone has a single count. This chain joins TRBV28 and TRBJ1-2; D may be TRBD1 (5 bases). Germline CDR1 MDHEN, CDR2 SYDVKM. Trimming took off 4 bases at V and 8 bases at J, with 20 bases between the two ends. The CDR3 covers 15 residues. The CDR3 spells CASSWGFIPKGGYTF. The CDR3 coding sequence is TGTGCCAGCAGTTGGGGCTTCATCCCAAAAGGGGGCTACACCTTC.

The V gene is TRBV10-3, the J gene TRBJ2-5; 7 bases agree with TRBD1. The germline CDR1 and CDR2 sequences are ENHRY and SYGVKD. CDR3 size: 14 residues. V lost 10 bases and J lost 0; bases outside the gene matches: 8. The CDR3 spells CATNRGGYQETQYF. CDR3 nucleotide sequence: TGTGCCACCAACAGGGGCGGGTACCAAGAGACCCAGTACTTC.

The CDR3 loop is CASSSVTGKTANYEQYF. CDR3 coding DNA: TGTGCCAGCAGCTCGGTTACAGGGAAAACGGCTAACTACGAGCAGTACTTC. The chain has TRBV7-8 and TRBJ2-7; D is perhaps TRBD1 (6 bases). CDR3 length equals 17 residues. Germline values: CDR1 SGHVS, CDR2 FQNEAQ. V was pared by 4 bases and J by 3 bases, with 22 bases between.

V and J are TRBV4-1 and TRBJ1-5; tentatively, D is TRBD1 (5 bases). From germline, CDR1 is MGHRA and CDR2 YSYEKL. The CDR3 totals 15 residues. V was trimmed by 4 bases and J by 6 bases, leaving 16 bases between them. CDR3 nucleotides: TGCGCCAGCAGCCCCCGATACGGGGGAGGTCAGCCCCAGCATTTT. This sequence encodes CASSPRYGGGQPQHF.

The chain joins TRBV27 to TRBJ1-5; the match to TRBD1 covers 9 bases. The CDR3 covers 18 residues. J lost 3 bases, V lost 4 bases, and 13 bases had no gene match. Per the germline V gene, CDR1 is MNHEY and CDR2 is SMNVEV (reference sequence). This CDR3 is CASSYTGGASQVNQPQHF. CDR3 sequence (DNA): TGTGCCAGCAGTTACACAGGGGGCGCCTCTCAAGTCAATCAGCCCCAGCATTTT.

In nucleotides, the CDR3 is TGTGCCAGCAGCTCACCCCGGGACAGGGGTTGGGAGACCCAGTACTTC. Residues: CASSSPRDRGWETQYF. The chain joins TRBV7-2 to TRBJ2-5; 10 bases fit TRBD1. Germline CDR1 and CDR2: SGHTA and FQGNSA. The ends lost 4 bases at V and 5 bases at J; junction bases unmatched: 10. The CDR3 is made up of 16 amino acids.

CDR3 protein: CASRRQGTGELFF. DNA of the CDR3: TGTGCCAGCAGGAGGCAGGGCACCGGGGAGCTGTTTTTT. The V and J genes are TRBV12-3 or TRBV12-4 and TRBJ2-2, with D maybe TRBD1 (5 bases). V was clipped by 6 bases and J by 4 bases, with 9 bases between them. There are 13 residues in the CDR3.